Presented here are 3 T cell receptor beta chains from one specimen sequenced in a study of beta chain features in type 1 diabetes. Study outcomes and limitations: Moderate yet significant TCRB CDR3 shortening was seen in Type 1 diabetes patients in all four CD4+ subsets.

Their specific antigens are unknown. As every portion of the isolated RNA was reverse transcribed, the sequencing read expressed TCRB transcripts. Profiling relied on immunoSEQ multiplex PCR, and the TCRdb table lists in-frame clones only, not all of them. The data show about 160,000 clones, 7% to 9% seen once. Sample: central memory CD4+ T cells from blood. These receptors were collected from a man between 18 and 29 years old with type 1 diabetes.

The chain is built from TRBV13 and TRBJ2-7, with TRBD1 as a possible D gene (5 bases). The germline V gene has CDR1 PRHDT and CDR2 FYEKMQ (reference sequence). Trimming left V 10 bases short and J 6 bases short, with 16 bases between. The length of the CDR3 is 12 residues. DNA for the CDR3: TGTGCCAAGGTGGGGCGACTTGCCGAGCAGTACTTC. It encodes CAKVGRLAEQYF.

This clone was seen a few times. This chain joins TRBV4-2 and TRBJ2-1; TRBD2 might be the D (6 bases). Germline V CDR1 and CDR2: LGHNA, YNFKEQ. This CDR3 spans 22 amino acids. Trimming left V 1 base short and J 1 base short, with 29 bases between. In nucleotides, the CDR3 is TGTGCCAGCAGCCAAGTCCGAGGAGCGGGCGCGAGCGGAGGAAAATCCTACAATGAGCAGTTCTTC. It specifies CASSQVRGAGASGGKSYNEQFF.

This clone was observed a handful of times. The V gene is TRBV19, the J gene TRBJ2-2, with 8 bases identical to TRBD1. Trimming cost V 7 bases and J 2 bases; bases outside gene matches: 3. CDR1 LNHDA and CDR2 SQIVND come from the germline V gene (reference sequence). The CDR3 has 14 residues. This CDR3 reads CASMGTGNTGELFF. DNA of the CDR3: TGTGCCAGTATGGGGACAGGCAACACCGGGGAGCTGTTTTTT.